This is a list of T cell receptor beta chains from one sample in a study of blood T cells in healthy people across ages. TCRdb independently ran MiXCR on the 5' RACE reads; one entry per CDR3 protein. The sample includes more than 900,000 distinct CDR3 sequences, approximately 32% of them seen just once. This sample was also put to use in a study of T cells of mothers and their children.

The material sequenced was blood. The receptors were sampled from a woman in her forties in good health. Both conserved end residues are part of each CDR3. A D gene is named only where the DNA matches it firmly.

d_call: .; v_call: TRBV10-3; cdr3_aa: CAISETGRGNTEAFF
d_call: .; v_call: TRBV12-3/TRBV12-4; cdr3_aa: CASTFGDPRVPDTQYF
d_call: .; v_call: TRBV9; cdr3_aa: CASSPQGRYEQYF
d_call: .; v_call: TRBV5-1; cdr3_aa: CASSLETLNIEAFF
d_call: .; v_call: TRBV7-2; cdr3_aa: CASSLAGYQGTQYF
d_call: TRBD2; v_call: TRBV7-9; cdr3_aa: CASSAPGLAKTDTQYF
d_call: TRBD1; v_call: TRBV5-1; cdr3_aa: CASSLVDTAGTDPYGYTF
d_call: TRBD1; v_call: TRBV6-6; cdr3_aa: CASSSLKMTGVSREQYF
d_call: TRBD2; v_call: TRBV13; cdr3_aa: CASSFGLAGNQETQYF
d_call: .; v_call: TRBV12-3/TRBV12-4; cdr3_aa: CASSFGNTYEQYF
d_call: TRBD2; v_call: TRBV5-6; cdr3_aa: CAGSLDPSGEYTQYF
d_call: .; v_call: TRBV6-1; cdr3_aa: CASSEAINQPQHF
d_call: .; v_call: TRBV3-1; cdr3_aa: CASSRVGGPTDTQYF
d_call: .; v_call: TRBV29-1; cdr3_aa: CSVGAGRGTGELFF
d_call: .; v_call: TRBV28; cdr3_aa: CASSSRAREQFF
d_call: .; v_call: TRBV4-2; cdr3_aa: CASSQDGTGAYNEQFF
d_call: TRBD2; v_call: TRBV9; cdr3_aa: CASSVFPAGTSGGSLTDTQYF
d_call: .; v_call: TRBV13; cdr3_aa: CASSWTVDMNTEAFF
d_call: TRBD1; v_call: TRBV7-2; cdr3_aa: CASRNQGATGANVLTF
d_call: .; v_call: TRBV20-1; cdr3_aa: CSTGGKPYEQYF
d_call: .; v_call: TRBV4-3; cdr3_aa: CASSQDKQPTYEQYF
d_call: .; v_call: TRBV11-2; cdr3_aa: CASSLGSGQAYGQYF
d_call: TRBD1; v_call: TRBV9; cdr3_aa: CASSKQGIDYGYTF
d_call: TRBD2; v_call: TRBV5-1; cdr3_aa: CASSFLGLAGRGTGELFF
d_call: TRBD2; v_call: TRBV4-2; cdr3_aa: CASSQDRSGRATDTQYF
d_call: .; v_call: TRBV7-9; cdr3_aa: CASSPRQGLFYEQYF
d_call: TRBD1; v_call: TRBV7-2; cdr3_aa: CASSSQGGNEKLFF
d_call: .; v_call: TRBV29-1; cdr3_aa: CSVVHVRGEEAFF